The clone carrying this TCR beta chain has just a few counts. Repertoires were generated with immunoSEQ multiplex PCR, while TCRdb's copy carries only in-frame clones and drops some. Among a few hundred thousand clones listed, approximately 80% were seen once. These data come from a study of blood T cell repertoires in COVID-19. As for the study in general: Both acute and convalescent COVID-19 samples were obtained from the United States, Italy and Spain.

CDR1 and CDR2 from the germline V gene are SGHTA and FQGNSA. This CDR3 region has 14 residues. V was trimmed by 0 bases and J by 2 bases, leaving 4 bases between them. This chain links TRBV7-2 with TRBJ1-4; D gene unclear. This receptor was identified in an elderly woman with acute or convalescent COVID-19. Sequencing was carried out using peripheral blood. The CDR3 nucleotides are TGTGCCAGCAGCTTAGCCGGGACTAATGAAAAACTGTTTTTT. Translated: CASSLAGTNEKLFF.